These T cell receptor beta chains were read from a single sample in a study of T cell repertoires in cytomegalovirus infection. Each CDR3 protein gets one entry after TCRdb re-called the reads with MiXCR. The sample holds about 920,000 distinct CDR3 sequences, 30% to 40% seen once. The antigens these receptors bind are not known. Specimen: cultured CD8+ T cells from PBMCs, collected from culture after CMV antigen stimulation. These receptors were obtained from a human donor in good health (CMV status not recorded). Some clones in this sample may be carry-over from other donors' samples. The CDR3 runs from the conserved cysteine through the conserved F or W. D genes are given only for firm matches. Some rows mark clone size as missing; the rest say once, few, many or name a class of expanded clone.

TRBJ2-1 NA many TRBV7-9 TGTGCCAGCAGCCCTCGGACGGCCACCAATGAGCAGTTCTTC CASSPRTATNEQFF
TRBJ1-5 NA NA TRBV5-6 TGTGCCAGCAGCTTGGGGGGGCTCGGTTATCAGCCCCAGCATTTT CASSLGGLGYQPQHF
TRBJ1-6 NA many TRBV10-3 TGTGCCATCAGTGACAGCCCAAATTCACCCCTCCACTTT CAISDSPNSPLHF
TRBJ2-1 NA many TRBV6-6 TGTGCCAGCAGGGAGGGCAATGAGCAGTTCTTC CASREGNEQFF
TRBJ2-7 NA few TRBV25-1 TGTGCCAGCAGTGACGGGACATTCTACGAGCAGTACTTC CASSDGTFYEQYF
TRBJ2-3 NA NA TRBV4-3 TGCGCCAGCAGCCTCGGACGGTCGACGGCGTCAGATACGCAGTATTTT CASSLGRSTASDTQYF
TRBJ1-2 NA many TRBV2 TGTGCCAGCAGCCAAGGGAAAATCGGGTATGGCTACACCTTC CASSQGKIGYGYTF
TRBJ2-1 TRBD1 NA TRBV4-1 TGCGCCAGCAGCCAAAAGGACAGGGGCCTGGATGAGCAGTTCTTC CASSQKDRGLDEQFF
TRBJ2-1 TRBD1 NA TRBV6-6 TGTGCCAGCACCCAATACAGGGGTGCGTACAATGAGCAGTTCTTC CASTQYRGAYNEQFF
TRBJ2-5 NA few TRBV12-3/TRBV12-4 TGTGCCAGCAGTTTCAGGATTGAAAAAGAGACCCAGTACTTC CASSFRIEKETQYF
TRBJ2-1 NA NA TRBV29-1 TGCAGCGTTGAACCCATGGGACGCTCCTACAATGAGCAGTTCTTC CSVEPMGRSYNEQFF
TRBJ1-1 NA few TRBV7-6 TGTGCCAGCAGCTTGGGGTCGGACAGTTTGAACACTGAAGCTTTCTTT CASSLGSDSLNTEAFF
TRBJ2-1 TRBD2 few TRBV7-9 TGTGCCAGCAGCTTAGGATACGGGAAAGCGGGGGCAAATGAGCAGTTCTTC CASSLGYGKAGANEQFF
TRBJ2-5 TRBD1 many TRBV7-7 TGTGCTAGCAGCTCCCGGGACAGCCAAGAGACCCAGTACTTC CASSSRDSQETQYF
TRBJ1-1 NA NA TRBV2 TGTGCCAGACCCGTCCGGGACGGGAACACTGAAGCTTTCTTT CARPVRDGNTEAFF
TRBJ1-6 TRBD1 few TRBV7-9 TGTGCCAGCAGCCTCAAGAAGGACAGGAGATCACCCCTCCACTTT CASSLKKDRRSPLHF
TRBJ1-3 NA NA TRBV6-5 TGTGCCAGCAGTTCCATCTGGATCCGGGACATCCTACCCAACTCTGGAAACACCATATATTTT CASSSIWIRDILPNSGNTIYF
TRBJ2-1 NA few TRBV4-1 TGCGCCAGCAGGAGCCGGACAGACAATGAGCAGTTCTTC CASRSRTDNEQFF
TRBJ2-2 TRBD1 NA TRBV7-6 TGTGCCAGCAGCTCACCCCAGGGGGAAAGCGGGGAGCTGTTTTTT CASSSPQGESGELFF
TRBJ2-1 TRBD2 many TRBV27 TGTGCCAGCGGGACTACCTCCTACAATGAGCAGTTCTTC CASGTTSYNEQFF
TRBJ2-7 NA few TRBV5-4 TGTGCCAGCAGCTTCGGAGGGGGGAGCTCCTACGAGCAGTACTTC CASSFGGGSSYEQYF
TRBJ1-2 NA many TRBV27 TGTGCCAGCAGTTTAAACAGTTACTATGGCTACACCTTC CASSLNSYYGYTF
TRBJ1-1 NA few TRBV15 TGTGCCACCAGCAGATCCCGACAGGACGGGACTGAAGCTTTCTTT CATSRSRQDGTEAFF
TRBJ1-1 TRBD1 few TRBV7-9 TGTGCCAGCAGCTTAGCGGGGACAGGGGGCTTCGACACTGAAGCTTTCTTT CASSLAGTGGFDTEAFF
TRBJ1-1 TRBD1 NA TRBV5-6 TGTGCCAGCAGCTTCTGGACAGGCCCGAACACTGAAGCTTTCTTT CASSFWTGPNTEAFF
TRBJ2-5 NA few TRBV7-6 TGTGCCAGCAGCTTAGACCGGGACCTTCAAGAGACCCAGTACTTC CASSLDRDLQETQYF
TRBJ2-2 NA NA TRBV6-6 TGTGCCAGCAGTTATGTCGGGCCCGCGAACACCGGGGAGCTGTTTTTT CASSYVGPANTGELFF
TRBJ2-3 TRBD2 NA TRBV5-6 TGTGCCAGCAGCTTGGGGGTTTTAGCGGGGGGGCCGCCAGATACGCAGTATTTT CASSLGVLAGGPPDTQYF
TRBJ2-5 TRBD2 NA TRBV6-5 TGTGCCAGCAGCCCCCTAGCGGGGGGGCAGAAAGAGACCCAGTACTTC CASSPLAGGQKETQYF
TRBJ2-7 NA few TRBV4-1 TGTGCCAGCAGTCCGGGGAGGGGGGGACCCTACGAGCAGTACTTC CASSPGRGGPYEQYF
TRBJ1-1 TRBD1 NA TRBV12-3/TRBV12-4 TGTGCCAGCAGCCCAGGACGACAGGGGGCAGGCACTGAAGCTTTCTTT CASSPGRQGAGTEAFF
TRBJ2-1 TRBD1 few TRBV19 TGTGCCAGTAGGGGGCGAAGACAGGGATACTACAATGAGCAGTTCTTC CASRGRRQGYYNEQFF
TRBJ1-1 NA NA TRBV19 TGTGCCAGTAGTATCGGCCCTATGAACACTGAAGCTTTCTTT CASSIGPMNTEAFF
TRBJ1-5 NA NA TRBV28 TGTGCCACCATCACGATAAATCAGCCCCAGCATTTT CATITINQPQHF
TRBJ2-7 TRBD1 once TRBV7-6 TGTGCCAGCAGCTTAGGCCGGGACAGGGCGGTCTACGAGCAGTACTTC CASSLGRDRAVYEQYF
TRBJ1-2 NA NA TRBV15 TGTGCCACCAGCAGAGTGGGCCGAGGAGGGGGGTACTATGGCTACACCTTC CATSRVGRGGGYYGYTF
TRBJ2-5 NA NA TRBV6-2/TRBV6-3 TGTGCCAGCAGCAAGATCACGGAGATGTACCAAGAGACCCAGTACTTC CASSKITEMYQETQYF
TRBJ2-1 TRBD2 many TRBV7-6 TGTGCCAGCAGCTTAGCCGGGGGCGGGGGGGATAATGAGCAGTTCTTC CASSLAGGGGDNEQFF
TRBJ1-1 NA NA TRBV15 TGTGCCACCAGCCGGGTGGGCACTGAAGCTTTCTTT CATSRVGTEAFF
TRBJ1-6 NA many TRBV5-6 TGTGCCAGCAGCCCGAGGGGCTCTAGGTCACCCCTCCACTTT CASSPRGSRSPLHF
TRBJ1-2 NA few TRBV4-1 TGCGCCAGCACCACGACAGGCTTGGGCTATGGCTACACCTTC CASTTTGLGYGYTF
TRBJ2-1 TRBD2 NA TRBV13 TGTGCCAGCAGCCCCCGGACTAGCGGGGGGCAGGGTAATGAGCAGTTCTTC CASSPRTSGGQGNEQFF
TRBJ2-3 NA NA TRBV5-4 TGTGCCAGCAGCGCGCGAAATACGCAGTATTTT CASSARNTQYF
TRBJ1-1 NA NA TRBV19 TGTGCCAGTGGAAAGCTCGGCACTGAAGCTTTCTTT CASGKLGTEAFF
TRBJ1-6 TRBD1 many TRBV7-8 TGTGCCAGCAGCTCAGGGGGTGTCTATAATTCACCCCTCCACTTT CASSSGGVYNSPLHF
TRBJ2-1 TRBD2 few TRBV6-4 TGTGCCAGCAGTGACTGGGCTAGCGGGGGCGTTGACTACAATGAGCAGTTCTTC CASSDWASGGVDYNEQFF
TRBJ2-5 TRBD2 NA TRBV7-9 TGTGCCAGCAGCTATTTGATGGGGGGGGAAGAGACCCAGTACTTC CASSYLMGGEETQYF
TRBJ2-1 NA many TRBV7-2 TGTGCCAGCAGCTTAATCGGCTCCTACAATGAGCAGTTCTTC CASSLIGSYNEQFF
TRBJ2-5 NA NA TRBV7-9 TGTGCCAGCAGGGAGAGGTATACCCAGTACTTC CASRERYTQYF
TRBJ2-4 TRBD1 few TRBV12-3/TRBV12-4 TGTGCCAGCAGTTTTCAGGGACAGTTCACCAAAAACATTCAGTACTTC CASSFQGQFTKNIQYF
TRBJ2-7 NA NA TRBV12-3/TRBV12-4 TGTGCCAGCAGTCTTGACAGGACCCCCTACGAGCAGTACTTC CASSLDRTPYEQYF
TRBJ2-3 NA NA TRBV27 TGTGCCAGCACCACTTGGCCCCCGGCTAGCAATAGCACAGATACGCAGTATTTT CASTTWPPASNSTDTQYF
TRBJ2-3 NA many TRBV7-9 TGTGCCAGCAGCTTTAATATGGGTTATAATTTT CASSFNMGYNF
TRBJ1-1 TRBD1 NA TRBV7-9 TGTGCCAGCAGCGCCCGGGACAGCCCTTCCACTGAAGCTTTCTTT CASSARDSPSTEAFF
TRBJ2-7 NA NA TRBV4-1 TGCGCCAGCAGCCTACGGATAACGGCGGGCGAGCAGTACTTC CASSLRITAGEQYF